Below are 13 T cell receptor beta chains sequenced from a single sample in a study of human T cells and chemical hapten exposure. As to time point: patch test 1, 2 weeks after DPC sensitization. This sample's treatment: therapeutic diphenylcyclopropenone sensitization with weekly scalp DPC. Using its own MiXCR run on the RACE reads, TCRdb lists one record per CDR3 protein. The sample has approximately 340,000 distinct CDR3 sequences; 6% to 8.5% are singletons. Sample: whole blood, taken in connection with sensitization to the hapten diphenylcyclopropenone (DPC). Receptor source: a young woman with alopecia areata. Some clones in this sample may be carry-over from other donors' samples.

This clonotype was picked up many times. The J gene is TRBJ2-4, the V gene TRBV15; either TRBD1 or TRBD2 may fit D (6 bases each). The CDR3 is 15 amino acids. CDR1 LNHNV and CDR2 YYDKDF come from the germline V gene (reference sequence). Trimming removed 3 bases from V and 3 bases from J, with 12 bases in between. CDR3 sequence reads: CATSSPGAVKNIQYF. As DNA, the CDR3 is TGTGCCACCAGCAGCCCGGGGGCTGTCAAAAACATTCAGTACTTC.

V usage is TRBV18 and J usage is TRBJ2-5; TRBD2 agrees at 11 bases. Trimming at V came to 1 base and at J to 1 base, leaving 2 bases not matched to a gene. The CDR3 length is 16 residues. Germline values: CDR1 KGHSH, CDR2 LQKENI. The CDR3 spells CASSPLTSGGQETQYF. In DNA form, the CDR3 reads TGTGCCAGCTCACCACTCACTAGCGGGGGCCAAGAGACCCAGTACTTC.

This clonotype was seen just once. V usage is TRBV10-3 and J usage is TRBJ1-1, with 7 bases matching TRBD1. CDR3 size: 20 residues. After removal of 0 bases from V and 3 bases from J, the junction contained 19 bases not matched to a gene. Germline V gene data show CDR1 as ENHRY and CDR2 as SYGVKD. The CDR3 nucleotides are TGTGCCATCAGTGAGTCGAGTAGGGGGCGCGGGCAAACCGAGGACACTGAAGCTTTCTTT. Translating gives CAISESSRGRGQTEDTEAFF.

This clonotype was counted many times. The CDR3 DNA reads as TGTGCCATCAGTGATAACGTCTACGAGCAGTACTTC. It translates to CAISDNVYEQYF. The J gene is TRBJ2-7, the V gene TRBV10-3; D is unresolved. The length of the CDR3 is 12 residues. Trimming left V 3 bases short and J 3 bases short, with 6 bases between. Germline CDR1 is ENHRY and CDR2 is SYGVKD.

This clonotype was counted at least ten times. The V gene is TRBV2, the J gene TRBJ2-1; 8 bases map to TRBD1. Unmatched junction bases numbered 4, after V lost 5 bases and J lost 1 base. The germline gives CDR1 SNHLY, CDR2 FYNNEI. CDR3 size: 15 residues. CDR3 amino acids: CASSRDRGSYNEQFF. CDR3 DNA sequence: TGTGCCAGCAGTCGAGACAGGGGATCCTACAATGAGCAGTTCTTC.

The chain recombines TRBV9 with TRBJ1-1; a weak D match, TRBD1 (5 bases). Deletions cut 0 bases from V and 5 bases from J, with 11 bases between. Germline assignment: CDR1 SGDLS and CDR2 YYNGEE. The CDR3 runs 14 residues. The DNA for the CDR3 is TGTGCCAGCAGCGTAGTAGGGGAATGGACTGAAGCTTTCTTT. Protein product: CASSVVGEWTEAFF.

CDR3: CSAVPSFTEAFF. The DNA for the CDR3 is TGCAGTGCCGTACCGAGTTTCACTGAAGCTTTCTTT. The V and J genes are TRBV20-1 and TRBJ1-1; D not certain. CDR1 is DFQATT and CDR2 is SNEGSKA in the germline V gene (reference sequence). The CDR3 loop spans 12 amino acids. Trimming cost V 6 bases and J 4 bases, with 12 bases left between them.

This clonotype turned up a few times. This chain connects TRBV5-1 to TRBJ1-1, with a possible D match to TRBD1 (5 bases). The V end was cut by 4 bases, the J end by 10 bases, with 14 bases between. The length of the CDR3 is 12 residues. The germline gives CDR1 SGHRS, CDR2 YFSETQ. The CDR3: CASSGDSGRAFF. For the CDR3, the DNA is TGCGCCAGCAGCGGAGACAGCGGGAGAGCTTTCTTT.

The chain combines TRBV7-9 with TRBJ2-1; D perhaps matches TRBD2 (6 bases). The CDR3 has 12 residues. Germline V gene lookup returns CDR1 SEHNR and CDR2 FQNEAQ (reference sequence). Between the trimmed V and J ends, which lost 5 bases and 7 bases, there was a span of 9 bases. The CDR3 region is CASSIGGNEQFF. DNA for the CDR3: TGTGCCAGCAGCATAGGAGGGAATGAGCAGTTCTTC.

This clonotype was found a few times. This rearrangement joins TRBV7-8 to TRBJ1-4; TRBD1 might be the D (6 bases). There are 17 residues in the CDR3. Trimming stripped 2 bases from V and 3 bases from J, with 16 bases between. In germline, CDR1 is SGHVS, CDR2 FQNEAQ. The CDR3 loop reads CASSLLLQGHPNEKLFF. In DNA, the CDR3 is TGTGCCAGCAGCTTATTGTTACAGGGTCACCCTAATGAAAAACTGTTTTTT.

This chain uses TRBV5-1 with TRBJ1-2, with 7 bases matching TRBD1. V shed 6 bases and J 1 base; nucleotides not matched to a gene: 6. Germline CDR1 is SGHRS and CDR2 is YFSETQ. CDR3 length equals 14 residues. The CDR3 nucleotides read TGCGCCAGCAAGGGACAGACTAGTAACTATGGCTACACCTTC. It specifies CASKGQTSNYGYTF.

V is TRBV20-1 and J is TRBJ1-2; unclear D gene. Germline V gene sequence: CDR1 DFQATT, CDR2 SNEGSKA (reference sequence). The CDR3 sequence is 12 residues long. The V end lost 3 bases, the J end lost 6 bases, and 11 bases lay between the germline ends. This chain's CDR3 is CSAREGGDGYTF. CDR3 coding DNA: TGCAGTGCTAGGGAGGGAGGTGATGGCTACACCTTC.

This clonotype appeared many times. The J gene is TRBJ2-1, the V gene TRBV27, with 9 bases that match TRBD2. The length of the CDR3 is 15 residues. Germline-derived CDR1 and CDR2 are MNHEY and SMNVEV (reference sequence). V was clipped by 8 bases and J by 3 bases; unmatched bases: 8. CDR3 DNA sequence: TGTGCCAGCCTTGGTGAGCGGGGGGACTACAATGAGCAGTTCTTC. Translation gives CASLGERGDYNEQFF.